These 20 T cell receptor beta chains were all obtained from the same sample, sequenced in a study of primary melanoma T cells and metastatic recurrence. Sequencing used immunoSEQ multiplex PCR; TCRdb keeps in-frame clones, though not all of them. The sample has some 980 clones, more than 60% seen once. Sequencing was done on a sample of melanoma tumor tissue. These receptors all stem from a human donor with melanoma.

This CDR3 is CASMYHTEAFF. CDR3 nucleotides: TGTGCCAGCATGTATCACACTGAAGCTTTCTTT. V is TRBV6-4 and J is TRBJ1-1; D gene unclear. Germline V gene lookup returns CDR1 MRHNA and CDR2 SNTAGT. V gave up 7 bases and J gave up 3 bases, with 6 bases separating them. The CDR3 runs to 11 residues.

This clone was recorded once. The rearrangement uses TRBV28 and TRBJ1-4; no clear D. Germline V gives CDR1 MDHEN, CDR2 SYDVKM. This CDR3 has 16 amino acids. V was shortened by 5 bases and J by 4 bases, with 17 bases between the two germline ends. Here the CDR3 DNA reads TGTGCCAGCAGTCTTCTCCTGGACGGGGATAATGAAAAACTGTTTTTT. It translates to CASSLLLDGDNEKLFF. Variable domain in full (rest from reference TRBV28 and TRBJ1-4): DVKVTQSSRYLVKRTGEKVFLECVQDMDHENMFWYRQDPGLGLRLIYFSYDVKMKEKGDIPEGYSVSREKKERFSLILESASTNQTSMYLCASSLLLDGDNEKLFFGSGTQLSVL.

The rearrangement joins TRBV19 to TRBJ2-5; D unresolved. V was trimmed by 5 bases and J by 2 bases, leaving 3 bases between them. This CDR3 has 11 residues. Germline V CDR1 and CDR2: LNHDA, SQIVND (reference sequence). The CDR3 loop reads CASSRQETQYF. The CDR3 nucleotides are TGTGCCAGTAGTCGACAAGAGACCCAGTACTTC.

This clone has just one count. The chain couples TRBV19 to TRBJ1-1; no firm D call. The CDR3 covers 13 residues. Germline-derived CDR1 and CDR2 are LNHDA and SQIVND (reference sequence). The ends were cut back, 3 bases at V and 7 bases at J, with 12 bases in the middle. The CDR3 loop is CASSMRQNFEAFF. Written as DNA, the CDR3 is TGTGCCAGTAGTATGAGGCAGAACTTTGAAGCTTTCTTT.

The chain carries TRBV6-8 and TRBJ1-5, with D tentatively TRBD1 (5 bases). The germline CDR1 and CDR2 sequences are MNHGY and SAAAGT. The CDR3 has 14 amino acids. V was pared by 6 bases and J by 0 bases, with 9 bases between. The CDR3 DNA is TGTGCCAGCAGGGGACGGAATAGCAATCAGCCCCAGCATTTT. Amino acid sequence: CASRGRNSNQPQHF.

This sequence joins TRBV6-8 and TRBJ2-7; D may match TRBD1 or TRBD2 (5 bases each). Trimming stripped 0 bases from V and 2 bases from J, with 11 bases between. Germline V gene sequence: CDR1 MNHGY, CDR2 SAAAGT. The CDR3 is 15 amino acids. The CDR3 sequence: CASSYSSLGAYEQYF. The CDR3 DNA sequence: TGTGCCAGCAGTTACTCGAGTCTGGGGGCCTACGAGCAGTACTTC.

This clone was picked up a small number of times. The chain joins TRBV11-3 to TRBJ1-3; D remains ambiguous. V gave up 5 bases and J gave up 3 bases, with 11 bases separating them. Germline-derived CDR1 and CDR2 are SGHNT and YENEEA. The CDR3 has 14 amino acids. The CDR3 DNA reads as TGTGCCAGCAGCCTGGAAGGCGTTGGAAACACCATATATTTT. Amino acids: CASSLEGVGNTIYF.

This clone came up once. V gene TRBV28 combines with J gene TRBJ2-2; 11 nucleotides align to TRBD2. Germline V gives CDR1 MDHEN, CDR2 SYDVKM. V lost 6 bases and J lost 3; bases outside the gene matches: 3. The CDR3 extends over 15 amino acids. CDR3: CASRTLAGDTGELFF. The CDR3, as DNA: TGTGCCAGCAGAACACTAGCGGGAGACACCGGGGAGCTGTTTTTT.

The rearrangement uses TRBV15 and TRBJ1-6, with a possible D match to TRBD1 (6 bases). Between the trimmed V and J ends, which lost 3 bases and 13 bases, there was a span of 19 bases. Germline V gene lookup returns CDR1 LNHNV and CDR2 YYDKDF (reference sequence). There are 15 residues in the CDR3. CDR3 residues: CATSRSGQGNRPLHF. CDR3 sequence (DNA): TGTGCCACCAGCAGGTCGGGCCAGGGGAATAGGCCCCTCCACTTT.

The chain carries TRBV19 and TRBJ1-2, with D hard to call. The CDR3 loop spans 12 amino acids. CDR1 and CDR2 from the germline V gene are LNHDA and SQIVND (reference sequence). Trimming cost V 3 bases and J 0 bases, with 2 bases left between them. CDR3 bases: TGTGCCAGTAGTATGGCTAACTATGGCTACACCTTC. Its translation is CASSMANYGYTF.

The rearrangement links TRBV6-8 to TRBJ2-7, with D possibly TRBD1 on 6 matching bases. The CDR3 is made up of 16 amino acids. Trimming pared 0 bases from V and 3 bases from J, leaving 15 bases between. Germline V gene sequence: CDR1 MNHGY, CDR2 SAAAGT. CDR3 sequence reads: CASSYSFAGTLYEQYF. CDR3 sequence (DNA): TGTGCCAGCAGTTACTCGTTCGCCGGGACACTCTACGAGCAGTACTTC.

The chain employs TRBV19 and TRBJ2-7; maybe TRBD2 (5 bases). Germline assignment: CDR1 LNHDA and CDR2 SQIVND (reference sequence). V shed 3 bases and J shed 3 bases, with 6 bases lying between them. CDR3 size: 12 residues. CDR3 sequence reads: CASSMDFYEQYF. The CDR3, as DNA: TGTGCCAGTAGTATGGACTTCTACGAGCAGTACTTC.

The table lists this clone with a count of one. This chain links TRBV4-1 with TRBJ1-6, with a weak D call TRBD1 (6 bases). Trimming took 2 bases from V and 10 from J, leaving 21 bases between them. Germline loops: CDR1 MGHRA, CDR2 YSYEKL. This CDR3 contains 17 residues. CDR3 sequence: CASSQPPTGQRRSPLHF. The DNA for the CDR3 is TGCGCCAGCAGCCAACCCCCTACAGGGCAACGGAGGTCACCCCTCCACTTT.

This chain joins TRBV6-8 and TRBJ2-3; 9 nucleotides line up with TRBD1. Germline CDR1 is MNHGY and CDR2 is SAAAGT. After removal of 6 bases from V and 3 bases from J, the junction contained 7 bases not matched to a gene. CDR3 length equals 15 residues. CDR3 residues: CASSLLGTGTDTQYF. The CDR3 nucleotides are TGTGCCAGCAGCCTACTCGGGACAGGGACAGATACGCAGTATTTT.

The chain uses TRBV11-3 and TRBJ2-1, with D possibly matching TRBD2 (5 bases). V dropped 3 bases and J dropped 4 bases, with 13 bases sitting between them. The germline V gene has CDR1 SGHNT and CDR2 YENEEA. There are 15 residues in the CDR3. In DNA form, the CDR3 reads TGTGCCAGCAGCTTGGCGGGCAGTCTTTACAATGAGCAGTTCTTC. It is translated as CASSLAGSLYNEQFF.

This clone was picked up a small number of times. The V gene is TRBV6-8, the J gene TRBJ2-7, with D tentatively TRBD1 (5 bases). The CDR3 covers 12 residues. Germline V CDR1 and CDR2: MNHGY, SAAAGT. V lost 5 bases and J 4 bases, leaving 9 bases between the germline ends. The chain's CDR3 is CASSNRLYEQYF. In DNA form, the CDR3 reads TGTGCCAGCAGTAACAGGTTGTACGAGCAGTACTTC.

The chain couples TRBV18 to TRBJ2-1, with 11 bases that match TRBD2. The CDR3 runs to 12 residues. Germline V gives CDR1 KGHSH, CDR2 LQKENI. J was trimmed by 12 bases and V by 6 bases; bases with no gene match: 4. The CDR3 reads CASSSSGRVQFF. The CDR3 bases are TGTGCCAGCTCGAGTAGCGGGAGGGTGCAGTTCTTC.

The chain joins TRBV28 to TRBJ1-2, with a tentative D call TRBD1 (5 bases). The CDR3 is 13 residues long. Per germline, CDR1 MDHEN and CDR2 SYDVKM. V gave up 5 bases and J gave up 3 bases, with 10 bases separating them. Written as DNA, the CDR3 is TGTGCCAGCAGTATCAGGGCTGACTATGGCTACACCTTC. This sequence encodes CASSIRADYGYTF.

In this sample, this clone turned up a few times. The rearrangement links TRBV19 to TRBJ1-4; TRBD1 aligns across 10 bases. J gave up 8 bases and V 4 bases, and 10 bases lay outside the gene matches. The CDR3 extends over 16 amino acids. Per the germline V gene, CDR1 is LNHDA and CDR2 is SQIVND (reference sequence). The CDR3: CASSTTRQGAEEKLFF. As DNA, the CDR3 is TGTGCCAGTAGTACAACCCGACAGGGGGCAGAAGAAAAACTGTTTTTT.

As regards this clone: Mismatch with germline at one junction end may stem from a read error. The chain recombines TRBV19 with TRBJ2-2; D is perhaps TRBD1 or TRBD2 (5 bases each). There are 16 residues in the CDR3. Germline-derived CDR1 and CDR2 are LNHDA and SQIVND (reference sequence). CDR3 sequence reads: CASSSRGPGNTGELFF. In DNA form, the CDR3 reads TGTGCCAGTAGTTCCCGGGGCCCGGGGAACACCGGGGAGTTGTTTTTT.